This T cell receptor (beta chain) appears in the sequencing data of a study of CD8 T cells in Susac syndrome. cDNA came from about 0.5 to 1 ug RNA primed by random hexamers. TCRdb fed the immunoSEQ multiplex PCR reads into MiXCR, producing one record per CDR3 protein. The table has about 80,000 distinct CDR3 sequences, about 95% seen once; the top ten hold about 0.41%. The receptor was derived from a human donor with Susac syndrome. Sequenced input: CD8+ T cells from PBMCs.

CDR3 sequence reads: CASSRRGREQFF. The CDR3, as DNA: TGTGCCAGCAGTCGCAGGGGCCGTGAGCAGTTCTTC. The chain couples TRBV12-3 or TRBV12-4 to TRBJ2-1; the D gene is possibly TRBD1 (6 bases). Trimming stripped 5 bases from V and 9 bases from J, with 11 bases between. The CDR3 totals 12 residues.